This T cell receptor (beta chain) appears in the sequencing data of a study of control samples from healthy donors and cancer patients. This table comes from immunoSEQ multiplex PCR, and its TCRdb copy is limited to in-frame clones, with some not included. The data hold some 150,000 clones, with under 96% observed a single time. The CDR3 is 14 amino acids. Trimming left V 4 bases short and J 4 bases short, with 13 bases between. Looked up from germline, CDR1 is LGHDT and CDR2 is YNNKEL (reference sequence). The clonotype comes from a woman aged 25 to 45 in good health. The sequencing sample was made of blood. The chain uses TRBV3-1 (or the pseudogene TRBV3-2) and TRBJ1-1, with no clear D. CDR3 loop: CASSLASSGTEAFF. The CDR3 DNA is TGTGCCAGCAGCCTTGCCTCCTCGGGCACTGAAGCTTTCTTT.